This paragraph covers one T cell receptor (beta chain) sequence. The antigen remains undetermined. With 1 base removed from V and 3 bases from J, the gap between germline ends came to 10 bases. Per germline, CDR1 MGHRA and CDR2 YSYEKL. The length of the CDR3 is 14 residues. Data came from immunoSEQ multiplex PCR; TCRdb stores just in-frame clones and leaves some out. The table has about 38,000 clones, 85% to 90% seen once; the top ten hold 32%. This sample was taken from a study of OX40 agonist ivuxolimab in advanced cancers. Overall study context: With ivuxolimab, an agonistic anti-OX40 (CD134) antibody, patients were treated.

Study-wide results and caveats: Expanded clones tended on average to be more numerous among CD8+ T cells than CD4+. Antigen specificity remained undetermined for the expanded peripheral T cells.

The J gene is TRBJ2-7, the V gene TRBV4-1; no clear D. The sequenced sample was CD4+ or CD8+ T cells sorted from blood, obtained in a trial of the OX40 agonist ivuxolimab. This clonotype was obtained from an adult with an advanced solid tumor such as melanoma, head and neck, liver or kidney cancer. CDR3 loop: CASSQVTANYEQYF. Written as DNA, the CDR3 is TGCGCCAGCAGCCAAGTAACAGCGAACTACGAGCAGTACTTC.